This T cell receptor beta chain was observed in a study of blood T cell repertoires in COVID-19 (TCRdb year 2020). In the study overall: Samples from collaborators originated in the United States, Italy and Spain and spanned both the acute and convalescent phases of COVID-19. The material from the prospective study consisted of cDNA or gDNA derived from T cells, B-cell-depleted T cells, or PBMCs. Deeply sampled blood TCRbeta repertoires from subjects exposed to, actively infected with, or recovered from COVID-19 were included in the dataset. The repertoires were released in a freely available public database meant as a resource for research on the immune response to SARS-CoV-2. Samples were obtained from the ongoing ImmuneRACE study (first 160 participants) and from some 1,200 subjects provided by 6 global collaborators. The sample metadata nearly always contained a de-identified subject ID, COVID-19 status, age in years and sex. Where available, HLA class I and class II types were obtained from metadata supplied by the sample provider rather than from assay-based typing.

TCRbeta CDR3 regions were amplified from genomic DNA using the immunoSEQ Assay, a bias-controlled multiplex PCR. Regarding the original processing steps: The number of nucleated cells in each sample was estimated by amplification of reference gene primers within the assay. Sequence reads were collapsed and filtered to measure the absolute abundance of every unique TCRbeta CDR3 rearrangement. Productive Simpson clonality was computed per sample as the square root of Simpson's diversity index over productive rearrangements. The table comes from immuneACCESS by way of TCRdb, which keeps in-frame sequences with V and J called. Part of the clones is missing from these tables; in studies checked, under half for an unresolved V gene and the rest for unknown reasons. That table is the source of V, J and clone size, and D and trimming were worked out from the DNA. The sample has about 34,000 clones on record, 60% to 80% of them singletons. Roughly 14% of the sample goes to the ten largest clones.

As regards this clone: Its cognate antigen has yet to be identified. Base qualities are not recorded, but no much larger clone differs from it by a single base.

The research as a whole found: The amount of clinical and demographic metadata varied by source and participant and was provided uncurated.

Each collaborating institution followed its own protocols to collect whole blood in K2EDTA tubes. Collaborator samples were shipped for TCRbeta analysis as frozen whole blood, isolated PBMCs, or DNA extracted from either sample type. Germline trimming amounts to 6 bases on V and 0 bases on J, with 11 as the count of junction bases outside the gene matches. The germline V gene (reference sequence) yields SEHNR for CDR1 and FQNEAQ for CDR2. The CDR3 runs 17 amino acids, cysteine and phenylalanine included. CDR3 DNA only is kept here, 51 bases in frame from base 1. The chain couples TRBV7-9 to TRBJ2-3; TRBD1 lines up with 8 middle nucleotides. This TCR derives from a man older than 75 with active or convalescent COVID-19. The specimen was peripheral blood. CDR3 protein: CASRPGDRTPSTDTQYF. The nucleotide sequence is TGTGCCAGCAGGCCGGGGGACAGGACCCCTAGCACAGATACGCAGTATTTT.